Reported below is one T cell receptor (beta chain). Antigen unknown. The CDR3 contains 14 residues. V was pared by 5 bases and J by 5 bases, with 6 bases of the junction left unmatched. CDR1 and CDR2 from the germline V gene are SGHAT and FQNNGV. The assay was immunoSEQ multiplex PCR, and TCRdb's table has in-frame clones only and misses some. The sample has about 55,000 clones, 70% to 90% seen once; the top ten hold 1.5%. This entry comes from a study of OX40 agonist ivuxolimab in advanced cancers. In the study overall: Patients received ivuxolimab, an intravenous treatment, every 2 weeks at 0.01 to 10 mg/kg. Partial responses were recorded for three patients, including one with hepatocellular carcinoma and two with cutaneous melanoma. Study-wide results and limits: Some of the lowest clonal expansion was seen in partial responders at 0.1-3.0 mg/kg.

The receptor was derived from an adult with an advanced solid tumor such as melanoma, head and neck, liver or kidney cancer. The source material was CD4+ or CD8+ T cells sorted from blood, sampled in a trial of the OX40 agonist ivuxolimab. The genes are TRBV11-2 and TRBJ1-1; TRBD1 agrees at 9 bases. The CDR3 sequence: CASSEGQGGTEAFF. The CDR3 bases are TGTGCCAGCAGCGAGGGACAGGGAGGGACTGAAGCTTTCTTT.